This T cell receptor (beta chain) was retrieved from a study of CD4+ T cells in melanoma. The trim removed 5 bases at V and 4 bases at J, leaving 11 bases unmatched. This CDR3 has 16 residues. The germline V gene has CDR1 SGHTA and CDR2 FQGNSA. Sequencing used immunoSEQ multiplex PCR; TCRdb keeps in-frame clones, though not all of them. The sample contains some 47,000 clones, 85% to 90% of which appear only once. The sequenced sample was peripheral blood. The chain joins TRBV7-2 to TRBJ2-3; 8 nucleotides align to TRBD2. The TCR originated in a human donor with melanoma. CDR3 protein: CASSDLPGGQADTQYF. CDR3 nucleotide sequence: TGTGCCAGCAGCGACCTACCGGGGGGGCAGGCAGATACGCAGTATTTT.